This TCR beta chain was profiled in a study of cytomegalovirus exposure and HLA in healthy donors. Both 60 Vbeta primers and 13 Jbeta primers went into the PCR. Per the study methods: About 11 million of the 80 million or so unique TCR beta chains counted in a later analysis were shared. TCRdb keeps only in-frame clones here, not all; method: immunoSEQ multiplex PCR. That table gives V, J and clone size, and the DNA gave D and trimming. The sample shows tens of thousands of clones, and 5.5% sits with its ten largest clones. The CDR3 loop spans 14 amino acids. V lost 5 bases and J 4 bases, leaving 15 bases between the germline ends. Germline assignment: CDR1 MNHEY and CDR2 SVGAGI.

Sequencing input: PBMCs. V is TRBV6-5 and J is TRBJ2-7, with D perhaps matching TRBD1 (6 bases). The sequence was collected from a girl between 10 and 17 years old in good health and CMV-seropositive. CDR3 region: CASSARQAAYEQYF. The CDR3 nucleotides are TGTGCCAGCAGTGCGAGACAGGCCGCGTACGAGCAGTACTTC.